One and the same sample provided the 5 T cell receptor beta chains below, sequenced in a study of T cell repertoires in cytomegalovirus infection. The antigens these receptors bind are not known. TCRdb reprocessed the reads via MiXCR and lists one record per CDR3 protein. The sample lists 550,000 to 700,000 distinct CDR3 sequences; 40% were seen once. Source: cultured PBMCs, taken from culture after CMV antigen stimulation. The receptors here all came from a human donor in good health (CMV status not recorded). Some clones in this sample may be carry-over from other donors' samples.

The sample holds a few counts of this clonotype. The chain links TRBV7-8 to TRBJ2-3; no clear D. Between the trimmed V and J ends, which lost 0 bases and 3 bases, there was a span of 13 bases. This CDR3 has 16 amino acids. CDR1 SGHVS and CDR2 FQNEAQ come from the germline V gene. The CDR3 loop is CASSLAVTRKTDTQYF. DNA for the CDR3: TGTGCCAGCAGCTTAGCTGTGACAAGAAAAACAGATACGCAGTATTTT.

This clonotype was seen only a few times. CDR3 bases: TGTGCCAGCAGCCCAGGGAGGGCTAGCACAGATACGCAGTATTTT. Its translation: CASSPGRASTDTQYF. The J gene is TRBJ2-3, the V gene TRBV7-2; 7 bases line up with TRBD2. The CDR3 extends over 15 amino acids. J gave up 0 bases and V 5 bases, and 5 bases lay outside the gene matches. The germline gives CDR1 SGHTA, CDR2 FQGNSA.

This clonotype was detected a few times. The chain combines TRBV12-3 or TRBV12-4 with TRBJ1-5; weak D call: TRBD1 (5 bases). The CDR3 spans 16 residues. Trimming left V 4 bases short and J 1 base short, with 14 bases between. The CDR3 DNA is TGTGCCAGCAGTTCTCAGGGACCCTGGAGCAATCAGCCCCAGCATTTT. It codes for CASSSQGPWSNQPQHF.

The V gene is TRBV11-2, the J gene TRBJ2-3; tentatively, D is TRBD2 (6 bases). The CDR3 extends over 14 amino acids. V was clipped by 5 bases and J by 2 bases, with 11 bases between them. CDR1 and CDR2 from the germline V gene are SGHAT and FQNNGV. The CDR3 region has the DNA TGTGCCAGCAGCGCAGGGACTCACACAGATACGCAGTATTTT. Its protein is CASSAGTHTDTQYF.

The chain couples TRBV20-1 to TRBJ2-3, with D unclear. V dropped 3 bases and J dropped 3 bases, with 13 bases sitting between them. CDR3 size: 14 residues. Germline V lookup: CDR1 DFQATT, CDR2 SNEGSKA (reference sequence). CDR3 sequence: CSASGLPGTDTQYF. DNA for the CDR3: TGCAGTGCTAGTGGGCTACCTGGTACAGATACGCAGTATTTT.